This T cell receptor beta chain is drawn from a study of T cells in Graves' hyperthyroidism and ophthalmopathy (dated by TCRdb to between 2018 and 2021). Turning to the overall study: Peripheral blood samples were taken at initial diagnosis, before any treatment was given. TCR V-J signatures able to tell the groups apart were searched for in a discovery cohort of 100 or so patients, of whom 43 had Graves' ophthalmopathy and about 60 had stable Graves' hyperthyroidism. Prospective prediction of ophthalmopathy was tested in an independent validation cohort consisting of about 19 hyperthyroidism patients and around 16 patients who later progressed to ophthalmopathy. The roughly 100 discovery patients were randomly split 7:3 into training and test sets. In more than 5 Graves' hyperthyroidism patients, the study also compared T-cell repertoires from thyroid tissue with T-cell repertoires from blood. Following sampling, methimazole starting at 30 mg daily was given to hyperthyroidism patients, and high-dose intravenous methylprednisolone was given to ophthalmopathy patients. TCR Vbeta CDR3 sequencing of approximately 140 peripheral blood samples (over 40 ophthalmopathy, under 80 hyperthyroidism and some 17 progressor patients) is reported in the paper. What the study reported, not specific to this receptor: No statistical method was used to set the sample size in advance, and investigators knew the group allocation. In validation, the model predicted progression to ophthalmopathy with 55% to 71% sensitivity and 72% to 85% specificity, a median of approximately 6.7 months before onset. Ophthalmopathy was separated from stable hyperthyroidism by a 13 V-J signature model, with around 90% sensitivity and 81% to 82% specificity obtained in cross-validation and 80%/75% obtained in testing. Most expanded thyroid clonotypes (frequency above 0.001) were also detected in blood, suggesting blood repertoires may reflect thyroid immune responses.

A patient counted as having stable Graves' hyperthyroidism if no progression to ophthalmopathy occurred over 18 months of follow-up. Hyperthyroidism patients were aged 18 to 65 years and newly diagnosed, with disease duration of less than 2 months. Any patient with an uncontrolled infection, another autoimmune disease, pregnancy or lactation was excluded. Diagnoses were established on the basis of clinical symptoms, serum thyroxine and TRAb, thyroid ultrasound, and orbital computed tomography. Ficoll-Paque density gradient centrifugation was used to isolate PBMCs from 9.5 to 10 ml of fresh peripheral blood. Trizol reagent was used to extract total RNA, and RNA quality was then checked on an Agilent 2100 Bioanalyzer. V is pared back by 6 bases and J by 4 bases, with 21 bases lying between the germline termini. Including the terminal cysteine and phenylalanine, the CDR3 comprises 16 residues. Only the CDR3 region is kept as DNA, spanning 48 bases read in frame from base 1.

The TCR beta CDR3 regions were amplified from RNA transcripts. The first round of RT-PCR for the TCR CDR3 was performed with the HTBI primer set and the Qiagen OneStep RT-PCR kit. Libraries were constructed in a second round of multiplex PCR, after which size selection and purification were carried out. Paired-end sequencing of the libraries was performed with 100 bp reads on an Illumina HiSeq2000. The paper's data handling went like this. Raw data were processed with SOAPnuke, discarding reads with adapters, uncalled bases, mean Phred below 15, or no exact constant-primer or identifier match. COPE v1.2.5 was used to merge the high-quality paired reads, and each unique nucleotide sequence was defined as a clonotype. Clonotypes were aligned to IMGT TRBV, TRBD and TRBJ reference segments using MiTCR v1.1. The analysis included only V-J combinations with a frequency above 0.0001, which together covered more than 98% of the repertoires. A TCS score was defined as the ratio between F50 (clonal expansion) and ExV (chaos), using BLOSUM62-based TCRdist between CDR3 peptides within each V-J. Welch's t-statistics and random forest reduced around 520 V-J features to under 15, which were used in a naive Bayes classifier (R e1071). In-frame beta chains were kept once TCRdb had trimmed the public reads at Q25 with fastp and called clones with MiXCR. Every entry covers one CDR3 protein and lists the most common genes and DNA from its rows. The V and J calls shown here were made by TCRdb, not taken from the authors' results. This sample holds hundreds of thousands of distinct CDR3 sequences; about 14% were observed only once. The top ten hold 10% to 13% of the sample.

This clonotype has ten or more counts. The antigen it binds to is not known. Base qualities are not recorded, but no much larger clone differs from it by a single base. This sequence was found in a young woman with Graves' hyperthyroidism. This chain is built from TRBV12-3 or TRBV12-4 and TRBJ2-5; TRBD1 is a weak D gene call, 6 bases matching. The sequenced sample consisted of blood. The encoded CDR3 is CASSPGDTVLVETQYF. The DNA sequence is as follows: TGTGCCAGCAGCCCTGGGGACACAGTTCTGGTAGAGACCCAGTACTTC.